A selection of T cell receptor beta chains follows, all from one sample in a study of blood T cell repertoires in COVID-19. TCRdb keeps only in-frame clones here, not all; method: immunoSEQ multiplex PCR. This sample has 70,000 to 95,000 clones, with around 80% found just once. Sequencing used peripheral blood. The origin of the receptors is a woman aged 40 to 50 with active or convalescent COVID-19. The CDR3 runs from the conserved cysteine through the conserved F or W. D genes are given only for firm matches. Clone sizes are given selectively: once, few, many, or a class where the clone is expanded.

v_gene	j_gene	d_gene	abundance	CDR3nt	CDR3aa
TRBV30	TRBJ2-5	-	-	TGTGCCTGGAGTAAAGAAGCCAGGCTCCAGGAGACCCAGTACTTC	CAWSKEARLQETQYF
TRBV11-2	TRBJ2-2	TRBD1	once	TGTGCCAGCAGCTTATGGGGGACAGGGAACCCCGGGGAGCTGTTTTTT	CASSLWGTGNPGELFF
TRBV19	TRBJ2-2	TRBD2	-	TGTGCCAGTAGTATCGGGCTAGCGGGAGGCTCGAACACCGGGGAGCTGTTTTTT	CASSIGLAGGSNTGELFF
TRBV7-2	TRBJ1-1	-	once	TGTGCCAGCAGCCTCCCGACAGGCTCTGAAGCTTTCTTT	CASSLPTGSEAFF
TRBV15	TRBJ1-2	TRBD1	-	TGTGCCACCAGCAAAGGACAGGGGAACTATGGCTACACCTTC	CATSKGQGNYGYTF
TRBV3-1/TRBV3-2	TRBJ1-6	TRBD1	-	TGTGCCAGCGCGGGACAGAGCTCCTATAATTCACCCCTCCACTTT	CASAGQSSYNSPLHF
TRBV4-3	TRBJ1-1	TRBD1	-	TGCGCCAGCAGCCAAGAGGAGGGGGCCGGGGCTTTCTTT	CASSQEEGAGAFF
TRBV7-9	TRBJ1-2	TRBD1	once	TGTGCCAGCACCACAACCGGGACAGCTTATGGCTACACCTTC	CASTTTGTAYGYTF
TRBV5-1	TRBJ2-7	-	-	TGCGCCAGCAGCTTGTCGTTTGCGGCCTACGAGCAGTACTTC	CASSLSFAAYEQYF
TRBV7-8	TRBJ2-3	TRBD1	-	TGTGCCAGCAGCTTCAGACAGGGCGGAAGCACAGATACGCAGTATTTT	CASSFRQGGSTDTQYF
TRBV4-3	TRBJ2-1	-	-	TGCGCCAGCAGCCAAGTACTAGGCTACAATGAGCAGTTCTTC	CASSQVLGYNEQFF
TRBV7-9	TRBJ1-2	-	-	TGTGCCAGCAGCGCTATAGTTGGTGGCTACACCTTC	CASSAIVGGYTF
TRBV9	TRBJ2-2	TRBD2	-	TGTGCCAGCAGCGTAGTTCCCCGACTAGCGGGAGGCACCGGGGAGCTGTTTTTT	CASSVVPRLAGGTGELFF
TRBV7-2	TRBJ2-7	-	-	TGTGCCAGCAGCCCACTTCCCGGGCAGGGTTCCTACGAGCAGTACTTC	CASSPLPGQGSYEQYF
TRBV9	TRBJ2-7	TRBD2	-	TGTGCCAGCGAAAAAGCCCCTAGCGGAACGGCCTACGAGCAGTACTTC	CASEKAPSGTAYEQYF
TRBV18	TRBJ2-1	TRBD2	-	TGTGCCAGCTCGCCCGGGACTAGCGGATACAATGAGCAGTTCTTC	CASSPGTSGYNEQFF
TRBV6-1	TRBJ2-3	-	-	TGTGCCAGCAGTGATGGGGCAGGGGTGGCCCGCACAGATACGCAGTATTTT	CASSDGAGVARTDTQYF
TRBV28	TRBJ2-7	TRBD1	-	TGTGCCAGCAGTTTATTAACGCGGACAGGGGATGGCGAGCAGTACTTC	CASSLLTRTGDGEQYF
TRBV30	TRBJ1-1	TRBD1	-	TGTGCCTGGAGTCCGTGGGACAGGGGGACCACTGAAGCTTTCTTT	CAWSPWDRGTTEAFF
TRBV3-1/TRBV3-2	TRBJ1-1	TRBD1	-	TGTGCCAGCAGAGGGGCGGGACAGGGGGACGCTTTCTTT	CASRGAGQGDAFF
TRBV6-2/TRBV6-3	TRBJ1-2	-	once	TGTGCCAGCAGTTTGGAGGGCCTCATTGGTTATGGCTACACCTTC	CASSLEGLIGYGYTF
TRBV4-1	TRBJ1-2	-	-	TGCGCCAGCAGCCTCCAACCGGGGTTTCCGGACTATGGCTACACCTTC	CASSLQPGFPDYGYTF
TRBV28	TRBJ2-5	TRBD2	once	TGTGCCAGCACCGGGGGGGGACTGATGGAGACCCAGTACTTC	CASTGGGLMETQYF
TRBV5-1	TRBJ2-5	TRBD2	few	TGCGCCAGCAAACAGCGGGAGGGTTTGGCGGAGACCCAGTACTTC	CASKQREGLAETQYF
TRBV28	TRBJ2-7	-	once	TGTGCCAGCAGTTACGCGGGACGGGGTCCCTACGAGCAGTACTTC	CASSYAGRGPYEQYF
TRBV18	TRBJ2-2	TRBD2	-	TGTGCCAGCTCACCAGTAAATAGCGGGAGAGGAAGCACCGGGGAGCTGTTTTTT	CASSPVNSGRGSTGELFF
TRBV24-1	TRBJ2-1	-	-	TGTGCCACCGCCGCGGGGGCGGTGGGGTACAATGAGCAGTTCTTC	CATAAGAVGYNEQFF
TRBV6-2/TRBV6-3	TRBJ1-2	-	-	TGTGCCAGCAGTTACAGGACTGCCTATGGCTACACCTTC	CASSYRTAYGYTF
TRBV7-2	TRBJ2-5	-	-	TGTGCCAGCAGCTTACTAGTCGAAGAGACCCAGTACTTC	CASSLLVEETQYF
TRBV29-1	TRBJ2-3	TRBD1	once	TGCAGCGCTCCCCGACAGGGTACCACAGATACGCAGTATTTT	CSAPRQGTTDTQYF
TRBV28	TRBJ1-5	TRBD1	-	TGTGCCAGCAGTTTGGGAATACAGGGGGCAAGGATTCAGCCCCAGCATTTT	CASSLGIQGARIQPQHF
TRBV28	TRBJ2-1	TRBD2	once	TGTGCCAGCAGCCGTCTAGAGGCGGGGGGGCGGAATGAGCAGTTCTTC	CASSRLEAGGRNEQFF
TRBV5-6	TRBJ1-6	-	-	TGTGCCAGCAGCTTGGGAGGGGGTTCACCCCTCCACTTT	CASSLGGGSPLHF
TRBV10-3	TRBJ1-1	-	once	TGTGCCATCAGTGAGTCGGCATTATTAGCAGGGAAGGCAGAAGCTTTCTTT	CAISESALLAGKAEAFF
TRBV7-2	TRBJ2-3	-	-	TGTGCCAGCAGCTTACTGGGAGGACCCACAGATACGCAGTATTTT	CASSLLGGPTDTQYF
TRBV6-5	TRBJ2-2	-	-	TGTGCCAGCAGGGGAACAGGGATTACCGGGGAGCTGTTTTTT	CASRGTGITGELFF
TRBV3-1/TRBV3-2	TRBJ1-2	-	-	TGTGCCAGCAGCCAAGACTCGCAGGGGTTTGGCTACACCTTC	CASSQDSQGFGYTF
TRBV5-1	TRBJ1-2	TRBD1	-	TGCGCCAGCAGCACCGGGACAGGGGACGGCTACACCTTC	CASSTGTGDGYTF
TRBV6-6	TRBJ1-4	-	few	TGTGCCAGCAGTTACTCGGAATCCGGGTCTAAACTGTTTTTT	CASSYSESGSKLFF
TRBV18	TRBJ1-1	TRBD1	-	TGTGCCAGCTCGGGGACAGGGGGTCCAAGGGCCACTGAAGCTTTCTTT	CASSGTGGPRATEAFF
TRBV7-9	TRBJ1-2	-	few	TGTGCCAGCAGCTTAGTTCATGGGGGCCTAATTGGCGTGCCCTATGGCTACACCTTC	CASSLVHGGLIGVPYGYTF
TRBV28	TRBJ1-2	TRBD1	-	TGTGCCACTGGGGGACAGAGAAGCTATGGCTACACCTTC	CATGGQRSYGYTF
TRBV4-1	TRBJ2-1	-	-	TGCGCCAGCAGCCAAGATTCCAGATACAATGAGCAGTTCTTC	CASSQDSRYNEQFF
TRBV11-2	TRBJ1-3	-	-	TGTGCCAGCAGCTCCATTACAGGCCTCTCTGGAAACACCATATATTTT	CASSSITGLSGNTIYF
TRBV4-1	TRBJ2-3	TRBD2	-	TGCGCCAGCAGCCAGTATTGGCTAGCGGAACTCACAGATACGCAGTATTTT	CASSQYWLAELTDTQYF
TRBV6-1	TRBJ1-5	TRBD1	-	TGTGCCAGCAGTGAAGGGACAGGATGGAGCAATCAGCCCCAGCATTTT	CASSEGTGWSNQPQHF
TRBV12-1	TRBJ2-1	-	-	TGTGCCAGGTCCGGGACAGGACTTTACAATGAGCAGTTCTTC	CARSGTGLYNEQFF
TRBV7-8	TRBJ2-5	-	-	TGTGCCAGCAGCTTAGTCGGGGATCAGGAGACCCAGTACTTC	CASSLVGDQETQYF
TRBV7-9	TRBJ2-3	-	once	TGTGCCACCAGACCGGGGGAGGTGCCCACAGATACGCAGTATTTT	CATRPGEVPTDTQYF
TRBV28	TRBJ2-1	TRBD2	-	TGTGCCAGCCGAACGAGCGGGAGTTCTATATGGGACAATGAGCAGTTCTTC	CASRTSGSSIWDNEQFF
TRBV18	TRBJ2-1	TRBD2	-	TGTGCCAGCTCACCCCGCCCGGGAGGGGCCTCGGATGAGCAGTTCTTC	CASSPRPGGASDEQFF
TRBV28	TRBJ1-2	TRBD1	-	TGTGCCAGACCGGTCTCAGGACAGGGGGCGAGGGGCTACACCTTC	CARPVSGQGARGYTF
TRBV6-1	TRBJ2-5	-	-	TGTGCCAGCAGTGAAGTCGTCCGTACGGGGGAGACCCAGTACTTC	CASSEVVRTGETQYF
TRBV9	TRBJ2-7	TRBD1	-	TGTGCCAGCAGCGTTCAGGGGGCTGGTTACGAGCAGTACTTC	CASSVQGAGYEQYF
TRBV7-2	TRBJ1-5	TRBD1	-	TGTGCCAGCAGTTTTACCGGGACAGGGTTTTCCCAGCCCCAGCATTTT	CASSFTGTGFSQPQHF
TRBV27	TRBJ2-1	TRBD1	few	TGTGCCAGTAGACAGGGAAGGGAATACAATGAGCAGTTCTTC	CASRQGREYNEQFF
TRBV23-1	TRBJ1-2	-	-	TGCGCCAGCAGCTCAACTCATCCATACTATGGCTACACCTTC	CASSSTHPYYGYTF
TRBV6-6	TRBJ1-1	-	-	TGTGCCAGCAGTAGGCGGGGAACTGAAGCTTTCTTT	CASSRRGTEAFF
TRBV10-1	TRBJ2-1	TRBD2	-	TGCGCCAGCAGCGTTATAGCGGGAGTCTCCTACAATGAGCAGTTCTTC	CASSVIAGVSYNEQFF
TRBV13	TRBJ2-7	TRBD2	-	TGTGCCAGCAGCTTCGGCGGGAGCTACGAGCAGTACTTC	CASSFGGSYEQYF